The clone carrying this T cell receptor beta chain was seen only a few times. Its target is unknown. The CDR3 totals 16 residues. Germline lookup yields CDR1 MNHNS and CDR2 SASEGT. V shed 8 bases, J shed 0 bases, and the junction held 7 bases outside the gene matches. This specimen belongs to a study of CD8 T cells in ankylosing spondylitis. Whole-study findings and limits: What seemed typical of ankylosing spondylitis blood was a TCR beta motif built from several highly homologous variants.

TCRdb processed the 5' RACE reads anew with MiXCR; each CDR3 protein has one entry. The sample records about 450,000 distinct CDR3 sequences, more than 25% being singletons. The receptor's source is a male donor with ankylosing spondylitis. Sequencing was performed on blood, either unsorted or a sorted T cell fraction (not recorded which). The chain links TRBV6-1 to TRBJ1-4, with TRBD1 identical over 9 bases. The CDR3, as DNA: TGTGCCAGCGTAATGGGACAGGGTGCAACTAATGAAAAACTGTTTTTT. Translated, it gives CASVMGQGATNEKLFF.